One sample yielded the 5 T cell receptor beta chains listed below, sequenced in a study of T-cell reconstitution after alpha-beta-depleted transplantation in children. Preparing the TCRbeta library involved the use of unique molecular identifiers. MiXCR, applied by TCRdb to the PCR reads, yields one record per CDR3 protein. The sample shows a few hundred thousand distinct CDR3 sequences, 8% to 10% of them seen only once. Sequenced here: PBMCs from the stem cell graft donor, sampled from the stem cell graft. Receptors were obtained from a human donor who donated a stem cell graft to a child with acute lymphoblastic leukemia.

This clonotype was detected many times. The V gene is TRBV12-3 or TRBV12-4, the J gene TRBJ1-4; D unresolved. The CDR3 sequence is 13 residues long. Trimming pared 9 bases from V and 8 bases from J, leaving 16 bases between. CDR3 coding DNA: TGTGCCAGTCTACGGGGTTTGAAGGAAAAACTGTTTTTT. It translates to CASLRGLKEKLFF.

J is TRBJ2-5 and V is TRBV2, with 12 nucleotides matching TRBD1. After removal of 4 bases from V and 5 bases from J, the junction contained 5 bases not matched to a gene. CDR1 is SNHLY and CDR2 is FYNNEI in the germline V gene. The CDR3 totals 15 residues. For the CDR3, the DNA is TGTGCCAGCAGTGGGGGGACAGGGGGCTTTGAGACCCAGTACTTC. Translated, it gives CASSGGTGGFETQYF. Complete variable domain (other parts from reference TRBV2 and TRBJ2-5): EPEVTQTPSHQVTQMGQEVILRCVPISNHLYFYWYRQILGQKVEFLVSFYNNEISEKSEIFDDQFSVERPDGSNFTLKIRSTKLEDSAMYFCASSGGTGGFETQYFGPGTRLLVL.

This clonotype was picked up many times. The rearrangement uses TRBV5-1 and TRBJ2-5; D perhaps matches TRBD1 (6 bases). The CDR3 loop spans 13 amino acids. V was clipped by 1 base and J by 4 bases, with 8 bases between them. Germline CDR1 is SGHRS and CDR2 is YFSETQ. For the CDR3, the DNA is TGCGCCAGCAGCTTGACAGGGACAGAGACCCAGTACTTC. Protein: CASSLTGTETQYF.

The chain's CDR3 is CASSKQQETQYF. The DNA for the CDR3 is TGTGCCAGCTCAAAACAGCAAGAGACCCAGTACTTC. The J gene is TRBJ2-5, the V gene TRBV18, with D unclear. Germline loops: CDR1 KGHSH, CDR2 LQKENI. Trimming removed 5 bases from V and 2 bases from J, with 6 bases in between. The CDR3 spans 12 residues.

Only a few counts were recorded for this clonotype. In DNA form, the CDR3 reads TGTGCCAGCAGTTTCGCAGGTAGCAATCAGCCCCAGCATTTT. This gives the protein CASSFAGSNQPQHF. The gene calls are TRBV12-3 or TRBV12-4 and TRBJ1-5, with D uncertain. This CDR3 comprises 14 residues. V lost 3 bases to trimming and J lost 0 bases, with 6 bases between them.